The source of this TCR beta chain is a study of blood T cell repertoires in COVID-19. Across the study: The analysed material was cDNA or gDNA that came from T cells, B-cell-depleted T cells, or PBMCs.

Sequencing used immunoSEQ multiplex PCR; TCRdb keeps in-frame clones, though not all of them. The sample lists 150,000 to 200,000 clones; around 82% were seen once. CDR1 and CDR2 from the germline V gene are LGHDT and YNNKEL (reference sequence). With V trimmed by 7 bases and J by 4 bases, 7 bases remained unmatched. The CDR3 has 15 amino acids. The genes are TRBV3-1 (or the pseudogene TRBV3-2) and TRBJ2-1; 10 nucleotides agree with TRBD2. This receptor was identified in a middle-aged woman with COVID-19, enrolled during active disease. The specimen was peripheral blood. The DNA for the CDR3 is TGTGCCAGCACCTATGGACTAGCGGCTTACAATGAGCAGTTCTTC. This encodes CASTYGLAAYNEQFF.